This T cell receptor beta chain was captured in a study of CD8 T cells in Susac syndrome. Study information: Each patient with Susac syndrome, at the time of blood draw, was therapy-naive, on corticosteroids, or on intravenous immunoglobulin alone.

The authors reverse transcribed roughly 0.5 to 1 ug RNA with random hexamers. One entry per CDR3 protein, called by TCRdb with MiXCR from the immunoSEQ multiplex PCR reads. The data contain around 200,000 distinct CDR3 sequences, approximately 95% of them seen just once; the ten biggest clones take up roughly 0.15%. The CDR3 has 16 residues. Germline V gene lookup returns CDR1 SGDLS and CDR2 YYNGEE. V dropped 0 bases and J dropped 0 bases, with 9 bases sitting between them. From blood CD8+ and CD4+ T cells, TCR beta sequences were generated. Bulk CD8+ and CD4+ cells came from magnetic negative isolation; CD8+ TEMRA by FACS.

The receptor was derived from a human donor with Susac syndrome. The specimen was CD8+ T cells from PBMCs. The rearrangement uses TRBV9 and TRBJ1-4; D call uncertain. CDR3 amino acids: CASSVGVSATNEKLFF. CDR3 in DNA: TGTGCCAGCAGCGTAGGAGTCAGTGCAACTAATGAAAAACTGTTTTTT.